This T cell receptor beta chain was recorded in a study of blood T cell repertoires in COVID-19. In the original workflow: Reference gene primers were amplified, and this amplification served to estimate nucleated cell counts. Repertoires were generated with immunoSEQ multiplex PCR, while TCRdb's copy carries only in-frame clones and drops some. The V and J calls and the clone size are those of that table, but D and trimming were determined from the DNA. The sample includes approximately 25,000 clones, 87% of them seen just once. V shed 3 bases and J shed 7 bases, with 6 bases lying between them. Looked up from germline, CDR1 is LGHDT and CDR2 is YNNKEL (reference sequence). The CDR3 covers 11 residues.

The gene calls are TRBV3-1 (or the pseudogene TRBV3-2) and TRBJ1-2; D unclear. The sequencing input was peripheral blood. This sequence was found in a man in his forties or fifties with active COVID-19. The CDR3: CASSQRLGYTF. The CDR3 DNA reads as TGTGCCAGCAGCCAGAGGCTTGGCTACACCTTC.